The rows below give T cell receptor beta chains drawn from one sample of a study of breast tumors, draining lymph nodes, adjacent tissues. A single record per CDR3 protein comes from TCRdb applying MiXCR to the multiplex PCR reads. The sample lists 12,000 or so distinct CDR3 sequences, around 36% occurring once. Input material: breast tumor tissue. Source of these receptors: a female donor with breast cancer. Some clones in this sample may be carry-over from other donors' samples. CDR3s include the opening cysteine and the closing phenylalanine or tryptophan. A D gene is named only where the DNA matches it firmly. Size is omitted from some rows. Given values are once, few, many or a class for expanded clones.

>TRBD1|TRBV12-5|TRBJ2-5|many
CASGTGTGGLQETQYF
TGTGCTAGTGGTACCGGGACAGGGGGACTCCAAGAGACCCAGTACTTC
>NA|TRBV15|TRBJ1-1|NA
CATSSSQGNTEAFF
TGTGCCACCAGCTCAAGTCAGGGAAACACTGAAGCTTTCTTT
>NA|TRBV6-2/TRBV6-3|TRBJ2-1|NA
CASSLEQFF
TGTGCCAGCAGTCTAGAGCAGTTCTTC
>NA|TRBV5-1|TRBJ2-1|many
CASSLDSHNEQFF
TGCGCCAGCAGCTTGGACAGCCACAATGAGCAGTTCTTC
>NA|TRBV5-8|TRBJ2-1|many
CASRERRGSYNEQFF
TGTGCCAGCAGGGAACGGAGGGGTTCCTACAATGAGCAGTTCTTC
>TRBD2|TRBV10-3|TRBJ2-7|NA
CAISESTQYGRARGEQYF
TGTGCCATCAGTGAGTCGACCCAGTACGGGAGGGCCCGTGGCGAGCAGTACTTC
>TRBD2|TRBV7-9|TRBJ2-7|NA
CASSLVPSGTGDEQYF
TGTGCCAGCAGCTTAGTCCCTAGCGGGACCGGAGACGAGCAGTACTTC
>TRBD1|TRBV5-6|TRBJ2-7|many
CASSSYRDRSSYEQYF
TGTGCCAGCAGCTCCTACCGGGACAGAAGCTCCTACGAGCAGTACTTC
>TRBD2|TRBV15|TRBJ2-7|few
CATSSEGGRSGEQYF
TGTGCCACCAGCAGTGAGGGCGGGAGGAGCGGCGAGCAGTACTTC
>TRBD2|TRBV24-1|TRBJ2-1|NA
CATSTGTSGGRDEQFF
TGTGCCACCAGTACCGGGACTAGCGGGGGCCGAGATGAGCAGTTCTTC